This T cell receptor (beta chain) emerged from a study of blood T cell repertoires in COVID-19. CDR1 SGHKS and CDR2 YYEKEE come from the germline V gene (reference sequence). The CDR3 covers 16 residues. Unmatched junction bases numbered 2, after V lost 1 base and J lost 3 bases. Sequencing was performed with immunoSEQ multiplex PCR; in TCRdb, only in-frame clones are kept and a portion is missing. The table records about 150,000 clones, 70% to 85% of them present only once. Sequenced: peripheral blood. The chain is built from TRBV5-5 and TRBJ2-6; 9 positions agree with TRBD2. This TCR came from a man aged 60-69 years with COVID-19, enrolled during active disease. CDR3 amino acids: CASSLLAGYGANVLTF. The CDR3, as DNA: TGTGCCAGCAGCTTGCTAGCGGGGTATGGGGCCAACGTCCTGACTTTC. Full variable domain (missing parts from reference TRBV5-5 and TRBJ2-6): DAGVTQSPTHLIKTRGQQVTLRCSPISGHKSVSWYQQVLGQGPQFIFQYYEKEERGRGNFPDRFSARQFPNYSSELNVNALLLGDSALYLCASSLLAGYGANVLTFGAGSRLTVL.